This T cell receptor (beta chain) was documented in a study of shared clonotypes between healthy human individuals. Trimming cost V 4 bases and J 3 bases, with 14 bases left between them. Germline CDR1 SGHRS, CDR2 YFSETQ. CDR3 length: 14 amino acids. Sequencing used immunoSEQ multiplex PCR; TCRdb keeps in-frame clones, though not all of them. Among fewer than 2.5 million clones listed, over 85% were seen once. Material: naive CD4+ T cells from PBMCs. As for subset: CD45RA+ positively selected. The chain has TRBV5-1 and TRBJ2-7; D is unresolved. This TCR derives from a man between 18 and 29 years old in good health. Some clones in this sample may be carry-over from other donors' samples. The CDR3 sequence: CASSLRAEDYEQYF. The DNA for the CDR3 is TGCGCCAGCAGCCTCCGGGCCGAAGACTACGAGCAGTACTTC.